This T cell receptor (beta chain) was recorded in a study of TIL therapy for anti-PD-1-resistant metastatic lung cancer (dated by TCRdb to 2020 to 2022). In terms of the full investigation: Among the enrolled patients, the median age was approximately 54 years (range about 35-85), and the median tumor PD-L1 proportion score was roughly 6%. The cohort was composed predominantly of lung adenocarcinoma, with several EGFR-mutant and two ALK-rearranged tumors included, and half of patients were identified as current or former smokers. A median non-synonymous tumor mutation burden of under 1.9 mutations per megabase was determined across the cohort by whole-exome sequencing. T cell receptor beta sequencing of tumor and peripheral blood was used to follow clonotypes across the tumor, the expanded TIL product and serial blood samples. Paper-wide results and their limitations: Higher clonality and lower diversity were observed in expanded TIL cultures than in baseline intratumoral T cells (median clonality 6% vs 31%, p < 0.0001). Generalizability was limited because the cohort was highly selected, with more treatment-naive, never-smoker and oncogene-addicted patients included than is typical. The study protocol defined all tumor marker inferences as exploratory. High clonal turnover was observed in TIL culture, with many enriched product clones not detected in the baseline tumor, which suggested clonal contraction rather than faithful expansion.

In light of the paper, this sample's time point label describes: pre-treatment sample, taken before nivolumab and TIL therapy. Baseline tumor samples were excised metastases, mostly pleural nodules or supraclavicular lymph nodes, from the same resection used to grow TIL. Before any PD-1/PD-L1 blockade was given, tumors were harvested, nivolumab was then administered, and patients who progressed went on to receive lymphodepletion, an infusion of expanded TIL, and IL-2. Between October 2017 and 2020, a dual-center phase I trial enrolled adults who had stage 4 NSCLC. Samples came from a single-arm, open-label phase I trial of tumor-infiltrating lymphocyte therapy with nivolumab in advanced non-small cell lung cancer. Parts of each resected tumor were snap-frozen in liquid nitrogen and kept at -80 degrees C. Tumor regions of interest were selected on H&E sections by laser-capture macrodissection, were pulverized into around 14 mg aliquots, and were extracted with Qiagen Allprep kits.

V ends up 5 bases short and J 2 bases short, with an unmatched junction base count of 5. The CDR3 runs 15 residues from the cysteine to the phenylalanine. Only the CDR3 portion is preserved as DNA: 45 bases, with reading frame beginning at the first base. CDR1 WNHNN and CDR2 SYGVQD are derived from the germline V gene (reference sequence). TCR beta CDR3 regions were amplified from genomic DNA with the immunoSEQ v3 hsTCRB kit using bias-controlled multiplex PCR. The TCR libraries were sequenced on an Illumina NextSeq 500 to 1.5 million to 2 million read pairs for survey level or 5-6 million read pairs for deep level. As for the original processing: V, D and J genes were assigned, non-productive sequences were removed, and clonality was reported by immunoSEQ Analyzer software. Repertoires of infused TIL and blood were compared using productive Simpson clonality and the Morisita overlap index of productive TRB rearrangements. The clones in this table, taken by TCRdb from immuneACCESS, are in-frame only. Not every clone is retained; where verified, under half of the shortfall comes from an unresolved V gene, and the cause of the rest is unknown. V, J and clone size are those of that table, while D and trimming were read from the DNA. Here the sample has tens of thousands of clones; approximately 70% occur a single time. Jointly, the top ten make up less than 6.5% of the sample.

A note on this clone: No antigen is known for it. Within one base of it there is no much larger clone, and no base qualities were kept.

The receptor was isolated from a person aged 25 to 85 with non-small cell lung cancer. The chain links TRBV10-1 with TRBJ2-5; TRBD2 fits 10 bases in the junction. This specimen was tumor tissue, taken at baseline. The CDR3 region has the sequence CASSNRAGGQETQYF. The DNA sequence follows: TGCGCCAGCAGTAACCGAGCGGGGGGGCAAGAGACCCAGTACTTC.